These 28 T cell receptor beta chains share one sample of origin, sequenced in a study of blood T cell repertoires in COVID-19. Here immunoSEQ multiplex PCR was the method, and the copy in TCRdb shows in-frame clones only, minus some. This table has 230,000 or so clones, more than 75% appearing once. Material: PBMCs or T cells enriched from blood (not recorded which). Receptor source: a woman aged 45-65 years who had been exposed to COVID-19.

The rearrangement uses TRBV5-6 and TRBJ2-5, with TRBD2 matching 8 bases. CDR3 length: 18 amino acids. Germline V gives CDR1 SGHDT, CDR2 YYEEEE. Germline trimming cut 4 bases from V and 1 base from J; bases unmatched to any gene: 15. The CDR3 spells CASSPVGGGGLVQETQYF. DNA for the CDR3: TGTGCCAGCAGCCCGGTGGGGGGCGGGGGGCTTGTCCAAGAGACCCAGTACTTC.

The V gene is TRBV9, the J gene TRBJ1-1; 9 bases map to TRBD1. The CDR3 length is 15 residues. The V gene's germline CDR1 is SGDLS and CDR2 YYNGEE. Germline trimming cut 4 bases from V and 1 base from J; bases unmatched to any gene: 5. CDR3 bases: TGTGCCAGCAGCCCACAGACAGGGGGGAACACTGAAGCTTTCTTT. Its translation: CASSPQTGGNTEAFF.

V is TRBV18 and J is TRBJ2-2; unclear D gene. The V gene's germline CDR1 is KGHSH and CDR2 LQKENI. The length of the CDR3 is 15 residues. Trimming cost V 2 bases and J 5 bases, with 12 bases left between them. The CDR3, as DNA: TGTGCCAGCTCACCATTGAACCGAGAGACCGGGGAGCTGTTTTTT. This codes for CASSPLNRETGELFF.

The gene calls are TRBV2 and TRBJ2-2, with D tentatively TRBD2 (5 bases). Germline CDR1 is SNHLY and CDR2 is FYNNEI. CDR3 length equals 16 residues. Trimming cost V 4 bases and J 7 bases, with 19 bases left between them. The CDR3 loop is CASSGRPGGDGGELFF. CDR3 DNA: TGTGCCAGCAGTGGAAGGCCAGGAGGTGATGGCGGGGAGCTGTTTTTT.

The chain is built from TRBV6-1 and TRBJ1-3; no clear D gene. Trimming left V 0 bases short and J 8 bases short, with 8 bases between. The CDR3 sequence is 13 residues long. From germline, CDR1 is MNHNS and CDR2 SASEGT. CDR3 loop: CASSEAESHTIYF. CDR3 nucleotides: TGTGCCAGCAGTGAAGCGGAGAGCCACACCATATATTTT.

The rearrangement uses TRBV28 and TRBJ1-5, with TRBD1 matching over 7 bases. This CDR3 is built from 14 residues. Losses at the gene ends were 5 bases for V and 3 bases for J; bases not matched to a gene: 4. Per germline, CDR1 MDHEN and CDR2 SYDVKM. The CDR3 coding sequence is TGTGCCAGCAGTCCGGGGACAGTCAATCAGCCCCAGCATTTT. Amino acid sequence: CASSPGTVNQPQHF. Based on the CDR3 plus reference TRBV28 and TRBJ1-5, the full variable domain is DVKVTQSSRYLVKRTGEKVFLECVQDMDHENMFWYRQDPGLGLRLIYFSYDVKMKEKGDIPEGYSVSREKKERFSLILESASTNQTSMYLCASSPGTVNQPQHFGDGTRLSIL.

This chain uses TRBV12-3 or TRBV12-4 with TRBJ2-1, with D tentatively TRBD2 (6 bases). V lost 5 bases and J lost 7, with 12 bases in between. This CDR3 comprises 13 residues. The CDR3 sequence: CASSGGIGNEQFF. The CDR3 region has the DNA TGTGCCAGCAGTGGAGGGATAGGGAATGAGCAGTTCTTC.

The genes are TRBV9 and TRBJ1-2; D unresolved. Trimming stripped 0 bases from V and 10 bases from J, with 10 bases between. The germline CDR1 and CDR2 sequences are SGDLS and YYNGEE. CDR3 size: 12 residues. The CDR3 is CASSVDYGDYTF. CDR3 nucleotide sequence: TGTGCCAGCAGCGTAGACTACGGCGACTACACCTTC.

The CDR3 spells CASRLGTGVNYGYTF. CDR3 bases: TGTGCCAGCAGGCTAGGGACAGGGGTGAACTATGGCTACACCTTC. The J gene is TRBJ1-2, the V gene TRBV2; 10 bases match TRBD1. V was clipped by 6 bases and J by 2 bases; unmatched bases: 6. The germline CDR1 and CDR2 sequences are SNHLY and FYNNEI. The CDR3 consists of 15 residues.

This clone has more than one count but fewer than ten. V gene TRBV7-9 combines with J gene TRBJ1-4, with TRBD1 as a possible D gene (5 bases). Trimming left V 5 bases short and J 6 bases short, with 16 bases between. CDR1 is SEHNR, CDR2 FQNEAQ, per germline (reference sequence). CDR3 length: 15 amino acids. As DNA, the CDR3 is TGTGCCAGCAGCCCCGGGACTTCCGGCCATGAAAAACTGTTTTTT. Translated: CASSPGTSGHEKLFF.

The chain joins TRBV28 to TRBJ1-2; perhaps TRBD1 as D (5 bases). Trimming took off 6 bases at V and 4 bases at J, with 21 bases between the two ends. This CDR3 comprises 16 residues. Per the germline V gene, CDR1 is MDHEN and CDR2 is SYDVKM. Written as DNA, the CDR3 is TGTGCCAGCAGAATTTCCGGGACTACCGCTCGCTATGGCTACACCTTC. Protein sequence: CASRISGTTARYGYTF.

The gene calls are TRBV13 and TRBJ1-1; D possibly corresponds to TRBD1 (6 bases). V was cut by 6 bases and J by 8 bases, with 13 bases left in between. Germline V gene sequence: CDR1 PRHDT, CDR2 FYEKMQ (reference sequence). This CDR3 is 12 amino acids long. The CDR3 loop reads CASSLTGFEAFF. CDR3 sequence (DNA): TGTGCCAGCAGTCTTACAGGGTTCGAAGCTTTCTTT.

This clone was recorded a few times. The chain joins TRBV15 to TRBJ2-2, with TRBD1 matching 7 bases. This CDR3 has 15 residues. Looked up from germline, CDR1 is LNHNV and CDR2 is YYDKDF (reference sequence). J lost 4 bases, V lost 3 bases, and 5 bases had no gene match. As DNA, the CDR3 is TGTGCCACCAGCAGGATACAGGGGACCACCGGGGAGCTGTTTTTT. Translated: CATSRIQGTTGELFF.

The chain carries TRBV7-6 and TRBJ2-3, with 7 bases fitting TRBD2. The length of the CDR3 is 16 residues. Germline V gene lookup returns CDR1 SGHVS and CDR2 FNYEAQ. The V segment lost 5 bases and the J segment 2 bases; nucleotides outside the gene matches: 10. The CDR3 sequence: CASSQRGGDYTDTQYF. The CDR3 DNA sequence: TGTGCCAGCAGCCAGAGGGGTGGGGACTACACAGATACGCAGTATTTT.

This clone was detected only a few times. The rearrangement links TRBV7-8 to TRBJ2-1, with 9 bases fitting TRBD2. Germline lookup yields CDR1 SGHVS and CDR2 FQNEAQ. This CDR3 is 16 amino acids long. The ends lost 0 bases at V and 9 bases at J; junction bases unmatched: 9. The CDR3 nucleotides read TGTGCCAGCAGCTTAGCCCCTAGCGGGGCCTCGGGTGAGCAGTTCTTC. Protein sequence: CASSLAPSGASGEQFF.

The chain links TRBV5-4 to TRBJ1-2; a weak D match, TRBD1 (6 bases). The CDR3 sequence is 13 residues long. Trimming removed 0 bases from V and 8 bases from J, with 11 bases in between. CDR1 is SGHNT, CDR2 YYREEE, per germline (reference sequence). CDR3 amino acids: CASSLVGGEGYTF. The CDR3 coding sequence is TGTGCCAGCAGCTTGGTAGGGGGGGAAGGCTACACCTTC.

The V gene is TRBV6-5, the J gene TRBJ2-3; D is possibly TRBD2 (6 bases). V lost 8 bases and J lost 6, with 18 bases in between. The CDR3 has 14 amino acids. The germline V gene encodes CDR1 MNHEY and CDR2 SVGAGI. CDR3 sequence: CASRGTRSGDTQYF. The CDR3 region has the DNA TGTGCCAGCCGGGGGACCCGTTCGGGGGATACGCAGTATTTT.

This clone was seen a handful of times. V usage is TRBV19 and J usage is TRBJ1-3; no clear D gene. The length of the CDR3 is 15 residues. Trimming took off 7 bases at V and 0 bases at J, with 13 bases between the two ends. Looked up from germline, CDR1 is LNHDA and CDR2 is SQIVND (reference sequence). The CDR3 reads CASTREGHSGNTIYF. In nucleotides, the CDR3 is TGTGCCAGTACCAGAGAGGGTCACTCTGGAAACACCATATATTTT.

The V call is TRBV7-3, the J call TRBJ2-1; 10 nucleotides align to TRBD2. Looked up from germline, CDR1 is SGHTA and CDR2 is FQGTGA. With V trimmed by 2 bases and J by 3 bases, 4 bases remained unmatched. The CDR3 loop spans 16 amino acids. The CDR3 DNA sequence: TGTGCCAGCAGCTTAGTTAGCGGGGGGCTCTACAATGAGCAGTTCTTC. Translated: CASSLVSGGLYNEQFF.

The chain is built from TRBV29-1 and TRBJ1-1; D is ambiguous. This CDR3 region has 10 residues. V lost 7 bases and J lost 4, with 7 bases in between. CDR1 and CDR2 (germline): SQVTM, ANQGSEA. CDR3 DNA: TGCAGCGCCTCCTCCACTGAAGCTTTCTTT. It translates to CSASSTEAFF.

The CDR3 DNA reads TGTGCCAGCAGTTCGACAGGATACAATCAGCCCCAGCATTTT. Its translation: CASSSTGYNQPQHF. The chain is built from TRBV6-2 or TRBV6-3 and TRBJ1-5; possible D gene TRBD1, 6 bases. Per the germline V gene, CDR1 is MNHEY and CDR2 is SVGEGT. The CDR3 loop spans 14 amino acids. The V and J ends lost 4 bases and 3 bases respectively, with 10 bases between them.

As regards this clone: At one end the junction does not follow the germline gene, possibly because of a read error. The chain recombines TRBV24-1 with TRBJ2-3; D call uncertain. CDR1 is KGHDR and CDR2 is SFDVKD in the germline V gene. This CDR3 is 12 amino acids long. CDR3 DNA: TGTGCCACCAGTGAGTCCACAAATACGCAGTATTTT. This gives the protein CATSESTNTQYF.

The chain has TRBV6-5 and TRBJ1-1, with 8 bases fitting TRBD1. In germline, CDR1 is MNHEY, CDR2 SVGAGI. J gave up 1 base and V 7 bases, and 5 bases lay outside the gene matches. The length of the CDR3 is 14 residues. In nucleotides, the CDR3 is TGTGCCAGCACCTCTGGGACAGGGAACACTGAAGCTTTCTTT. This codes for CASTSGTGNTEAFF.

This chain links TRBV2 with TRBJ1-2; weak D call: TRBD1 (6 bases). Germline CDR1 and CDR2: SNHLY and FYNNEI. The CDR3 covers 14 residues. The V end was cut by 4 bases, the J end by 4 bases, with 13 bases between. The CDR3 loop is CASSGSGTPYGYTF. The DNA of the CDR3 is TGTGCCAGCAGTGGGAGCGGGACACCCTATGGCTACACCTTC.

CDR3 loop: CAWNSLSYGYTF. The CDR3 coding sequence is TGTGCCTGGAACAGTCTCTCCTATGGCTACACCTTC. The V and J genes are TRBV30 and TRBJ1-2; D remains ambiguous. V lost 4 bases, J lost 4 bases, and 10 bases lay in between. CDR1 and CDR2 from the germline V gene are GTSNPN and SVGIG (reference sequence). This CDR3 has 12 residues.

The V and J genes are TRBV28 and TRBJ1-2; D unresolved. CDR1 and CDR2 from the germline V gene are MDHEN and SYDVKM. The CDR3 loop spans 12 amino acids. The V end lost 5 bases, the J end lost 1 base, and 5 bases lay between the germline ends. The CDR3 sequence: CASSRGNYGYTF. In DNA form, the CDR3 reads TGTGCCAGCAGTCGGGGTAACTATGGCTACACCTTC.

The chain recombines TRBV30 with TRBJ1-2; 7 positions agree with TRBD1. This CDR3 spans 14 amino acids. Germline-derived CDR1 and CDR2 are GTSNPN and SVGIG (reference sequence). The trim removed 3 bases at V and 1 base at J, leaving 5 bases unmatched. Here the CDR3 reads CAWSPGTVNYGYTF. The CDR3 nucleotides are TGTGCCTGGAGCCCCGGGACAGTTAACTATGGCTACACCTTC.

V usage is TRBV11-1 and J usage is TRBJ1-2; 11 bases map to TRBD1. This CDR3 spans 14 amino acids. J gave up 7 bases and V 4 bases, and 5 bases lay outside the gene matches. In germline, CDR1 is SGHAT, CDR2 FQDESV (reference sequence). CDR3 region: CASSSGQGAGGYTF. The CDR3 DNA sequence: TGTGCCAGCAGCTCTGGACAGGGGGCTGGTGGCTACACCTTC.